Below, one TCR beta chain is given with its context. The antigen this receptor binds is unknown. Per-base quality was not reported, and no clone a single base away is much larger than it. Collaborating institutions collected whole blood in K2EDTA tubes following their own protocols. For TCRbeta analysis, collaborator samples were shipped as frozen whole blood, as isolated PBMCs, or as DNA extracted from either sample type. This record comes from a study of blood T cell repertoires in COVID-19 (dated by TCRdb to between 2020 and 2021). A note on the overall study: Collaborator samples came from the United States, Italy and Spain and covered acute and convalescent phases of COVID-19. A freely available public database, intended as a resource for researchers studying the immune response to SARS-CoV-2, is where the repertoires were released. Deeply sampled blood TCRbeta repertoires from subjects exposed to, actively infected with, or recovered from COVID-19 were included in the dataset. A de-identified subject ID, COVID-19 status, age in years and sex were almost always included in the sample metadata. The prospective study material was composed of cDNA or gDNA derived from T cells, B-cell-depleted T cells, or PBMCs. The samples were drawn from the first 160 participants of the ongoing ImmuneRACE study and from 1,200 or so subjects provided by 6 global collaborators. Where available, HLA class I and class II types were taken from metadata supplied by the sample provider and were not determined by assay-based typing. Study-wide findings and limitations: The amount of clinical and demographic metadata varied by source and participant and was provided uncurated.

TCRbeta CDR3 regions were amplified from genomic DNA by means of the immunoSEQ Assay, a bias-controlled multiplex PCR. In the authors' own workflow: The number of nucleated cells in each sample was estimated by amplification of reference gene primers within the assay. To quantify the absolute abundance of each unique TCRbeta CDR3 rearrangement, sequence reads were collapsed and filtered. For each sample, productive Simpson clonality was calculated by taking the square root of Simpson's diversity index across productive rearrangements. TCRdb took this table from immuneACCESS and kept in-frame rearrangements with V and J called. Such tables lack part of the clones; where checked against another copy, unresolved V genes explain under half of the gap, and the rest is unexplained. That table is the source of V, J and clone size, and D and trimming were worked out from the DNA. The sample profile shows about 90,000 clones; around 88% of them were found once. Around 1.3% of the sample is taken by the ten largest.

Source material: peripheral blood. This receptor was obtained from a man older than 75 with active or convalescent COVID-19.

The DNA sequence is given as TGTGCTAGTGACTTAGACAGGGATCAGCCCCAGCATTTT. Translated, it gives CASDLDRDQPQHF. This chain joins TRBV12-5 to TRBJ1-5; 7 bases in between match TRBD1. The germline V gene sets CDR1 to LGHNT and CDR2 to FRNRAP. V is cut back by 7 bases and J by 5 bases, with 5 bases in the junction unmatched. The CDR3 goes from the cysteine to the phenylalanine over 13 residues. Only the CDR3 DNA stays, 39 bases, in frame from base 1. The full variable domain, completed from the reference TRBV12-5 and TRBJ1-5 proteins outside the CDR3, reads DARVTQTPRHKVTEMGQEVTMRCQPILGHNTVFWYRQTMMQGLELLAYFRNRAPLDDSGMPKDRFSAEMPDATLATLKIQPSEPRDSAVYFCASDLDRDQPQHFGDGTRLSIL.